This T cell receptor beta chain comes out of a study of blood T cell repertoires in COVID-19. About the study: Both acute and convalescent COVID-19 samples were obtained from the United States, Italy and Spain. PBMCs, B-cell-depleted T cells, or T cells provided the cDNA or gDNA that made up the material.

Original methodology: Cell counts per sample came from amplifying reference gene primers. Only in-frame clones appear in the TCRdb table, and some are missing; sequencing was by immunoSEQ multiplex PCR. V and J calls and clone size follow that table, whereas D and trimming were derived from the DNA. The table lists 45,000 to 55,000 clones, over 65% of them singletons. Sequencing input: peripheral blood. The TCR sequence derives from a human donor in a cohort sampled during active COVID-19.

The CDR3 DNA reads TGTGCCAGCAGCAGGGACAGGGGAAGTGGTGAGACCCAGTACTTC. This codes for CASSRDRGSGETQYF. V and J are TRBV6-2 or TRBV6-3 and TRBJ2-5; 10 nucleotides align to TRBD1. The junction had 9 bases not matched to a gene; V was cut back by 6 bases and J by 5 bases. The CDR3 contains 15 residues. Germline V gene sequence: CDR1 MNHEY, CDR2 SVGEGT.